This T cell receptor (beta chain) was recovered during a study of blood T cell repertoires in COVID-19. Data came from immunoSEQ multiplex PCR; TCRdb stores just in-frame clones and leaves some out. The sample lists about 55,000 clones; approximately 82% were seen once. This CDR3 is built from 16 residues. Germline loops: CDR1 SGHDT, CDR2 YYEEEE. Unmatched junction bases numbered 7, after V lost 4 bases and J lost 3 bases. What was sequenced was peripheral blood. The TCR was taken from a human donor in a cohort sampled during active or convalescent COVID-19. V gene TRBV5-6 combines with J gene TRBJ2-2, with 9 bases that match TRBD1. The CDR3 DNA sequence: TGTGCCAGCAGCGACTCCGGGACAGGGTACACCGGGGAGCTGTTTTTT. This sequence encodes CASSDSGTGYTGELFF.